The clone carrying this T cell receptor (beta chain) was counted ten times or more. Antigen: not known. This sample was taken from a study of human T cells and chemical hapten exposure. Study-level information: DPC at 2% was the sensitizing agent, placed on about 2 cm by about 2 cm of upper inner arm skin. Diphenylcyclopropenone was administered weekly to the scalp of patients throughout the roughly 22-week study. Patch testing placed 0.01% DPC on the upper back, with readings at 6 days. Findings of the study overall: After DPC sensitization, TCRs above 1 in 1000 frequency showed no change.

V was shortened by 1 base and J by 3 bases, with 6 bases between the two germline ends. Germline CDR1 SEHNR, CDR2 FQNEAQ (reference sequence). CDR3 size: 14 residues. The time point denotes: pre-sensitization, week 0. The treatment: therapeutic diphenylcyclopropenone sensitization with weekly scalp DPC. MiXCR was run by TCRdb on the RACE reads, yielding one entry per CDR3 protein. The data hold 300,000 to 400,000 distinct CDR3 sequences, with about 5.1% observed a single time. The TCR comes from a woman in her forties or fifties with alopecia areata. Some clones in this sample may be carry-over from other donors' samples. The material was whole blood, obtained in connection with sensitization to the hapten diphenylcyclopropenone (DPC). This chain uses TRBV7-9 with TRBJ2-2; no reliable D call. The CDR3 DNA reads as TGTGCCAGCAGCTTAGGCGGCGACACCGGGGAGCTGTTTTTT. As protein: CASSLGGDTGELFF.